These T cell receptor beta chains were read from a single sample in a study of T cell responses to AZD1222 COVID-19 vaccine. Clones were read by immunoSEQ multiplex PCR, and TCRdb kept only the in-frame ones, dropping some. Of some 180,000 clones listed, approximately 94% were seen once; the top ten hold roughly 1.5%. This specimen was peripheral blood, taken 28 days after the second AZD1222 dose. The receptors were sampled from an adult who received the AZD1222 COVID-19 vaccine. Both conserved end residues are part of each CDR3. A D gene is named only where the DNA matches it firmly. A row's size may be missing; if present it is once, few, many or a size class.

TRBJ1-5 | . | TRBV5-6 | . | TGTGCCAGCAGCCGAAGGCCCCGCAATCAGCCCCAGCATTTT | CASSRRPRNQPQHF
TRBJ2-1 | . | TRBV10-2 | . | TGCGCCAGCAGTGAGGGAGTGAGCTCCTACAATGAGCAGTTCTTC | CASSEGVSSYNEQFF
TRBJ1-1 | . | TRBV7-9 | . | TGTGCCAGCACCAGCGGGGACACTGAAGCTTTCTTT | CASTSGDTEAFF
TRBJ1-1 | . | TRBV6-2/TRBV6-3 | . | TGTGCCAGCAGTTACCTTAGAGGGCTTGAAGCTTTCTTT | CASSYLRGLEAFF
TRBJ1-5 | . | TRBV28 | . | TGTGCCAGCAGTTTGTGGGGTGATCAGCCCCAGCATTTT | CASSLWGDQPQHF
TRBJ2-7 | TRBD1 | TRBV7-9 | once | TGTGCCAGCAGCTCGGGACAGGGCAATACCCCTTCCTACGAGCAGTACTTC | CASSSGQGNTPSYEQYF
TRBJ1-4 | TRBD1 | TRBV2 | . | TGTGCCAGCAGGGTGGACAGGGACTACGATGAAAAACTGTTTTTT | CASRVDRDYDEKLFF
TRBJ2-7 | . | TRBV27 | . | TGTGCCAGCAGTTTCGGGAATAACTACGAGCAGTACTTC | CASSFGNNYEQYF
TRBJ1-5 | TRBD1 | TRBV2 | once | TGTGCCAGCACCCGACAGGGGGCCGACAATCAGCCCCAGCATTTT | CASTRQGADNQPQHF
TRBJ1-2 | . | TRBV12-5 | . | TGTGCTAGTGGTTCCGACCGGGACGCGCATGGCTACACCTTC | CASGSDRDAHGYTF
TRBJ1-1 | . | TRBV27 | . | TGTGCCAGCAGTTACTCGGGGATGAACACTGAAGCTTTCTTT | CASSYSGMNTEAFF
TRBJ1-4 | . | TRBV7-8 | . | TGTGCCAGCAGCTTCGTTCATTCAACTAATGAAAAACTGTTTTTT | CASSFVHSTNEKLFF
TRBJ2-7 | TRBD1 | TRBV4-1 | . | TGCGCCAGCAGCCAAGCTTTAAAGGGACAGGGGGGCTACGAGCAGTACTTC | CASSQALKGQGGYEQYF
TRBJ2-7 | . | TRBV5-8 | . | TGTGCCAGCAGCCCAGACATAACCTACGAGCAGTACTTC | CASSPDITYEQYF
TRBJ2-5 | TRBD1 | TRBV11-2 | . | TGTGCCAGCAGCTTTGACAGGGAAGAGACCCAGTACTTC | CASSFDREETQYF
TRBJ2-5 | TRBD1 | TRBV7-6 | . | TGTGCCAGCAGCCATACAGGGGATCAAGAGACCCAGTACTTC | CASSHTGDQETQYF
TRBJ1-1 | . | TRBV3-1/TRBV3-2 | once | TGTGCCAGCAGCCAGATTCCGACGGCCTCATCCACTGAAGCTTTCTTT | CASSQIPTASSTEAFF
TRBJ2-2 | TRBD2 | TRBV7-7 | . | TGTGCTAGCAGCCCCGCTAGCGGAGTCACCGGGGAGCTGTTTTTT | CASSPASGVTGELFF
TRBJ1-2 | TRBD1 | TRBV27 | once | TGTGCCAGCAGACCACTTGACAGGGTACCCTATGGCTACACCTTC | CASRPLDRVPYGYTF
TRBJ1-2 | TRBD1 | TRBV18 | . | TGTGCCAGCTCACCACGGGAACAGGGGGCTGACTATGGCTACACCTTC | CASSPREQGADYGYTF
TRBJ1-5 | TRBD1 | TRBV7-8 | few | TGTGCCAGCAGCTTAAACGGACAGGGAAGGTGGGGGGCATATAGCAATCAGCCCCAGCATTTT | CASSLNGQGRWGAYSNQPQHF
TRBJ2-1 | . | TRBV27 | . | TGTGCCAGCAGTTTGGGGGCTGAGCAGTTCTTC | CASSLGAEQFF
TRBJ1-2 | . | TRBV20-1 | . | TGCAGTGCTAGCCCTACTGGCTACACCTTC | CSASPTGYTF
TRBJ2-5 | . | TRBV14 | . | TGTGCCAGCAGCCTACACAGGGTTAGTGAAGAGACCCAGTACTTC | CASSLHRVSEETQYF
TRBJ2-1 | . | TRBV5-1 | few | TGCGCCAGCAGTTATTCGCCGTACAATGAGCAGTTCTTC | CASSYSPYNEQFF
TRBJ1-1 | TRBD1 | TRBV5-4 | . | TGTGCCAGCAGCCCAGGGACAGGCCGGTTGAACACTGAAGCTTTCTTT | CASSPGTGRLNTEAFF
TRBJ1-1 | TRBD1 | TRBV5-1 | . | TGCGCCAGCAGGGTGGGACAGGGACCTGAAGCTTTCTTT | CASRVGQGPEAFF
TRBJ2-1 | . | TRBV12-3/TRBV12-4 | . | TGTGCCAGCAGTTTAGGGCCGGCAGACGAGCAGTTCTTC | CASSLGPADEQFF
TRBJ2-2 | TRBD1 | TRBV11-2 | . | TGTGCCAGCAGCTCCGACAGGGTCACTCACACCGGGGAGCTGTTTTTT | CASSSDRVTHTGELFF
TRBJ2-2 | . | TRBV7-2 | . | TGTGCCAGCAGCTATACCGGGACTCGAGCGAATAGGGAGCTGTTTTTT | CASSYTGTRANRELFF
TRBJ2-1 | TRBD2 | TRBV6-5 | . | TGTGCCAGCAGCGGGACTAGCGGGTGCAATGAGCAGTTCTTC | CASSGTSGCNEQFF
TRBJ2-1 | TRBD2 | TRBV5-5 | . | TGTGCCAGCAGCGTTACGGGACTAGCGGGAAGCTCCTACAATGAGCAGTTCTTC | CASSVTGLAGSSYNEQFF
TRBJ1-1 | . | TRBV6-1 | . | TGTGCCAGCAGTGAACTCGTGAGCAGTTGGGGCACTGAAGCTTTCTTT | CASSELVSSWGTEAFF
TRBJ2-5 | TRBD2 | TRBV5-1 | . | TGCGCCAGCAGCTTGGCCTCCGCGGGGGGTCTACAAGAGACCCAGTACTTC | CASSLASAGGLQETQYF
TRBJ1-5 | . | TRBV19 | . | TGTGCCAGTAGTATAGACGGAAACCTCAATCAGCCCCAGCATTTT | CASSIDGNLNQPQHF
TRBJ1-1 | . | TRBV29-1 | once | TGCAGCGTTGAAGGTGCGAACACTGAAGCTTTCTTT | CSVEGANTEAFF
TRBJ1-1 | . | TRBV20-1 | . | TGCAGTGCTGACGACGGCAAAGAAGCTTTCTTT | CSADDGKEAFF
TRBJ2-7 | . | TRBV3-1/TRBV3-2 | . | TGTGCCAGCAGCCAAGATCTAGGGTATTCCGAGCAGTACTTC | CASSQDLGYSEQYF
TRBJ2-7 | . | TRBV4-1 | . | TGCGCCAGCAGCCAAGTAGGGCAGGTGTCCTACGAGCAGTACTTC | CASSQVGQVSYEQYF
TRBJ1-1 | . | TRBV5-5 | . | TGTGCCAGCAGCCACAGGGACATGAACACTGAAGCTTTCTTT | CASSHRDMNTEAFF
TRBJ1-3 | . | TRBV2 | . | TGTGCCAGCAGTCGCCTCCTCTCTGGAAACACCATATATTTT | CASSRLLSGNTIYF
TRBJ2-1 | TRBD2 | TRBV27 | few | TGTGCCAGCAGTTTGTCGACTAGCGGTTACAATGAGCAGTTCTTC | CASSLSTSGYNEQFF
TRBJ2-5 | . | TRBV7-9 | . | TGTGCCAGCAGCTTACGTGGGCAAGAGACCCAGTACTTC | CASSLRGQETQYF
TRBJ2-2 | . | TRBV5-1 | . | TGCGCCAGCAGCTTGGACAGACCCAACACCGGGGAGCTGTTTTTT | CASSLDRPNTGELFF
TRBJ2-7 | . | TRBV5-1 | once | TGCGCCAGCAGCCTAGGAATAGGACAGACCACCTACGAGCAGTACTTC | CASSLGIGQTTYEQYF
TRBJ2-7 | TRBD1 | TRBV7-9 | . | TGTGCCAGCAGCAAACAGGGGTTATTCAACGAGCAGTACTTC | CASSKQGLFNEQYF
TRBJ2-7 | . | TRBV5-1 | once | TGCGCCAGCAGAAATGACAACTACGAGCAGTACTTC | CASRNDNYEQYF
TRBJ1-2 | . | TRBV29-1 | . | TGCAGCGCAACGGACGGGGACAACTATGGCTACACCTTC | CSATDGDNYGYTF
TRBJ2-7 | . | TRBV12-5 | . | TGTGCTAGTGGTTTGGTATTCGAGCAGTACTTC | CASGLVFEQYF
TRBJ2-5 | . | TRBV5-1 | . | TGCGCCAGCAGCTTGTCGACGGTTCAAGAGACCCAGTACTTC | CASSLSTVQETQYF
TRBJ1-1 | . | TRBV6-6 | . | TGTGCCAGCAGTTACGTGGTAGGGGCTAGAAACACTGAAGCTTTCTTT | CASSYVVGARNTEAFF
TRBJ1-1 | TRBD1 | TRBV6-5 | . | TGTGCCAGCAGAGCGGACAGGGGGCTGGTCGAAGCTTTCTTT | CASRADRGLVEAFF
TRBJ1-2 | . | TRBV11-3 | . | TGTGCCAGCAGCTTGAGTGACATCTATGGCTACACCTTC | CASSLSDIYGYTF